The 8 T cell receptor beta chains below come from one sample, sequenced in a study of CXCR3-negative and CXCR3-positive naive CD8 T cells. Study findings and constraints: Higher TRB CDR3 hydrophobicity marked CXCR3-positive naive cells relative to CXCR3-negative naive cells.

Their target antigens are unknown. Via 5' RACE with UMI labels, TRB cDNA libraries were prepared. Using the 5' RACE reads, TCRdb records one entry per CDR3 protein without DNA. Across tens of thousands of distinct CDR3 sequences, the top ten clones capture approximately 0.54% of the sample. Material for sequencing was naive CXCR3+ CD8+ T cells from blood. Noted subset: CD45RO-CCR7+CD27+CD95- naive CD8+ T cells expressing CXCR3 (TNR3+). The receptors shown here come from a human donor in good health. Some clones in this sample may be carry-over from other donors' samples.

The chain employs TRBV7-8 and TRBJ2-1. CDR3 length equals 18 residues. CDR1 SGHVS and CDR2 FQNEAQ come from the germline V gene. The CDR3 sequence is CASSLGLALGLIYNEQFF.

The chain joins TRBV2 to TRBJ2-1. Per germline, CDR1 SNHLY and CDR2 FYNNEI. This CDR3 region has 15 residues. CDR3 region: CASSEARISYNEQFF.

The chain carries TRBV18 and TRBJ2-1; TCRdb's D call, TRBD2, is unchecked because there is no DNA. From germline, CDR1 is KGHSH and CDR2 LQKENI. The CDR3 is 17 residues long. This CDR3 is CASSPAPGLAGPGEQFF.

The rearrangement uses TRBV7-2 and TRBJ2-1; TCRdb's D gene call, TRBD1, goes unchecked for lack of DNA. CDR3 length: 12 amino acids. Germline loops: CDR1 SGHTA, CDR2 FQGNSA. CDR3 in amino acids: CASREGVNEQFF.

The chain employs TRBV28 and TRBJ2-1; TCRdb returns TRBD1, unconfirmable since there is no DNA. CDR3 length: 15 amino acids. Per germline, CDR1 MDHEN and CDR2 SYDVKM. CDR3 loop: CASTSGTVHYNEQFF.

The chain couples TRBV12-3 or TRBV12-4 to TRBJ2-1; TCRdb picks TRBD2, but there is no DNA to check that call. The CDR3 contains 17 residues. This chain's CDR3 is CASSPDASPFLKNEQFF.

V usage is TRBV7-8 and J usage is TRBJ2-1; TCRdb outputs TRBD1, but without DNA this stays unchecked. The CDR3 is made up of 15 amino acids. CDR1 and CDR2 from the germline V gene are SGHVS and FQNEAQ. The CDR3 sequence is CASSHRQQLYNEQFF.

This chain uses TRBV7-2 with TRBJ2-1. The germline V gene has CDR1 SGHTA and CDR2 FQGNSA. The CDR3 runs to 12 residues. This chain's CDR3 is CASSPIWNEQFF. Drawing the rest from reference TRBV7-2 and TRBJ2-1, the complete variable domain is GAGVSQSPSNKVTEKGKDVELRCDPISGHTALYWYRQSLGQGLEFLIYFQGNSAPDKSGLPSDRFSAERTGGSVSTLTIQRTQQEDSAVYLCASSPIWNEQFFGPGTRLTVL.